The clone carrying this T cell receptor (beta chain) was recorded a few times. The record originates from a study of technical replicates of blood from several donors. This CDR3 contains 17 residues. J was trimmed by 1 base and V by 3 bases; bases with no gene match: 5. Germline V lookup: CDR1 ENHRY, CDR2 SYGVKD. Assay used: immunoSEQ multiplex PCR; TCRdb lists only in-frame clones, some missing. The sample holds around 13,000 clones, 84% seen once. J is TRBJ2-2 and V is TRBV10-3; 10 nucleotides match TRBD2. The TCR was taken from a human donor in good health. Sequencing was performed on PBMCs. The CDR3 coding sequence is TGTGCCATCAGTGATTCGGGACTAGCGATGAACACCGGGGAGCTGTTTTTT. It specifies CAISDSGLAMNTGELFF.